The sample holds one count of the clone carrying this T cell receptor (beta chain). Antigen specificity is unknown. The data are from a study of shared clonotypes between healthy human individuals. Points from the study as a whole: Specimens sampled were limited to blood, with tissue repertoires likely differing.

TCRdb's table, derived via immunoSEQ multiplex PCR, lists solely in-frame clones and lacks some. Of 1,500,000 or so clones in the sample, 96% were seen once. This CDR3 comprises 14 residues. J gave up 10 bases and V 7 bases, and 16 bases lay outside the gene matches. Germline V gives CDR1 SQVTM, CDR2 ANQGSEA. The sequenced material came from naive CD4+ T cells sorted from blood. The subset denotes: CD45RA+ positively selected. This sequence was found in a man aged 25 to 45 in good health. This rearrangement joins TRBV29-1 to TRBJ2-3, with 8 nucleotides matching TRBD2. DNA of the CDR3: TGCAGCGCCCTAACCCAAGCGGGAGCTGTACCGCAGTATTTT. Translating it yields CSALTQAGAVPQYF.